A selection of T cell receptor beta chains follows, all from one sample in a study of shared clonotypes between healthy human individuals. Only in-frame clones appear in the TCRdb table, and some are missing; sequencing was by immunoSEQ multiplex PCR. The data contain roughly 2,000,000 clones, 80% to 95% of them seen just once; the ten biggest clones take up about 1.7%. Sequences were obtained from naive CD8+ T cells from PBMCs. Receptor source: a man aged 18 to 30 in good health. Some clones in this sample may be carry-over from other donors' samples. Each CDR3 is given with its conserved first and last residue. A D gene is named only where the DNA matches it firmly. Not all rows give a size; the values are once, few, many and, for expanded clones, a class.

j_call | clone_size | v_call | d_call | cdr3_nt | cdr3_aa
TRBJ2-3 | NA | TRBV15 | TRBD2 | TGTGCCACCAGCAGAGTAACAGCGGGAGGGACAGATACGCAGTATTTT | CATSRVTAGGTDTQYF
TRBJ2-7 | NA | TRBV19 | NA | TGTGCCAGTAGTATAGCCCACTTGGTATATGAACCGACCTCCTACGAGCAGTACTTC | CASSIAHLVYEPTSYEQYF
TRBJ1-1 | NA | TRBV27 | NA | TGTGCCAGCAGTTTACTGGGCCGGGACACTGAAGCTTTCTTT | CASSLLGRDTEAFF
TRBJ2-1 | NA | TRBV19 | NA | TGTGCCAGTAGTATAGGCTATGATGAGCAGTTCTTC | CASSIGYDEQFF
TRBJ2-2 | NA | TRBV19 | TRBD2 | TGTGCCAGTAGTATAGCGGCAGGGGCGGGAGGGCCAGACGGGGAGCTGTTTTTT | CASSIAAGAGGPDGELFF
TRBJ2-1 | NA | TRBV7-9 | NA | TGTGCCAGCAGCGACCAGGAGTGGGTGCATGAGCAGTTCTTC | CASSDQEWVHEQFF
TRBJ2-7 | NA | TRBV5-4 | TRBD2 | TGTGCCAGCAGCGGCACCTCGGGGGCGGGAGGCCACTACGAGCAGTACTTC | CASSGTSGAGGHYEQYF
TRBJ2-7 | NA | TRBV7-3 | TRBD1 | TGTGCCAGCAGCCCGGACAGGGGAGACGAGCAGTACTTC | CASSPDRGDEQYF
TRBJ1-2 | NA | TRBV27 | NA | TGTGCCAGCAGGGGTTCCTATGGCTACACCTTC | CASRGSYGYTF
TRBJ1-5 | NA | TRBV27 | NA | TGTGCCAGCAGTACCCGAGTAGGGAGTGAGGAGAGACAGCCCCAGCATTTT | CASSTRVGSEERQPQHF
TRBJ2-3 | NA | TRBV4-1 | NA | TGCGCCAGCAGCCCCGGGGATACGCAGTATTTT | CASSPGDTQYF
TRBJ1-2 | NA | TRBV7-9 | TRBD1 | TGTGCCAGCAGCTTAGGACAGGGGGCCGTCTATGGCTACACCTTC | CASSLGQGAVYGYTF
TRBJ1-1 | NA | TRBV19 | NA | TGTGCCAGTAGTATTATCAGGGGCCCTAACGGGGGGACTGAAGCTTTCTTT | CASSIIRGPNGGTEAFF
TRBJ1-1 | NA | TRBV6-5 | NA | TGTGCCAGCAGTTTTCGACAGGTAAACACTGAAGCTTTCTTT | CASSFRQVNTEAFF
TRBJ2-5 | NA | TRBV4-3 | TRBD2 | TGCGCCAGCAGCCAGGAGATTTTAAGCGGGAGAGGAGAGACCCAGTACTTC | CASSQEILSGRGETQYF
TRBJ1-1 | NA | TRBV28 | TRBD1 | TGTGCCAGCAGCGACAGGGTGGGCACTGAAGCTTTCTTT | CASSDRVGTEAFF
TRBJ2-6 | NA | TRBV7-9 | NA | TGTGCCAGCAGGAGGGGCTCTGGGGCCAACGTCCTGACTTTC | CASRRGSGANVLTF
TRBJ2-7 | NA | TRBV4-1 | TRBD1 | TGCGCCAGCAGCCGGAACAGGGGGCGTCTCTACGAGCAGTACTTC | CASSRNRGRLYEQYF
TRBJ2-5 | NA | TRBV7-9 | TRBD1 | TGTGCCAGCAGCGAGAGACAGGGCCAAGAGACCCAGTACTTC | CASSERQGQETQYF
TRBJ2-3 | NA | TRBV28 | TRBD2 | TGTGCCAGCAGAGGGAGGGCCCGCACAGATACGCAGTATTTT | CASRGRARTDTQYF
TRBJ2-1 | NA | TRBV7-2 | TRBD2 | TGTGCCAGCAGCATTCTTAGCGGGAGGGCCTATGAGCAGTTCTTC | CASSILSGRAYEQFF
TRBJ2-7 | NA | TRBV6-9 | TRBD1 | TGTGCCAGCACCGGGGGACAGGAATTCCACGAGCAGTACTTC | CASTGGQEFHEQYF
TRBJ1-1 | NA | TRBV7-9 | TRBD1 | TGTGCCAGCAGCGCGGACAGGGTAACTGAAGCTTTCTTT | CASSADRVTEAFF
TRBJ2-7 | NA | TRBV27 | TRBD2 | TGTGCCAGCAGTTTGCTGACTAGCGGAAGCTCCTACGAGCAGTACTTC | CASSLLTSGSSYEQYF
TRBJ1-4 | NA | TRBV9 | TRBD1 | TGTGCCAGCAGCGTAACAGGGGGTTCTAATGAAAAACTGTTTTTT | CASSVTGGSNEKLFF
TRBJ2-3 | once | TRBV7-3 | TRBD2 | TGTGCCAGCAGCTTAGCTAGCGGGAGGTACACAGATACGCAGTATTTT | CASSLASGRYTDTQYF
TRBJ2-1 | NA | TRBV19 | TRBD1 | TGTGCCAGACAAACGACAGGGGGCTACAATGAGCAGTTCTTC | CARQTTGGYNEQFF
TRBJ2-1 | NA | TRBV7-9 | NA | TGTGCCAGCAGCCCTCTCCGAGGGAGTTACAATGAGCAGTTCTTC | CASSPLRGSYNEQFF